This TCR beta chain was sequenced during a study of shared clonotypes between healthy human individuals. Study findings and constraints: The four-donor shared clonotypes exceeded non-shared clonotypes in generation probability, with non-shared ones scoring lower. Clonotype sharing across several donors was observed for 4% to 6.5% of naive CD4 clonotypes.

Remarks on this clone: Its target is unknown.

Naive CD8 cells lacked CD45RO and underwent positive selection for CCR7, leaving out terminally differentiated effector memory CD45RA+ cells. From germline, CDR1 is SGHRS and CDR2 YFSETQ. The CDR3 totals 17 residues. Trimming cost V 1 base and J 2 bases; bases outside gene matches: 12. TCRdb's copy holds only in-frame clones and misses some; the assay was immunoSEQ multiplex PCR. The sample includes roughly 2.1 million clones, more than 85% of them seen just once. What was sequenced was naive CD8+ T cells from PBMCs. V is TRBV5-1 and J is TRBJ2-7, with TRBD2 identical over 7 bases. The clonotype comes from a man between 18 and 35 years old in good health. Some clones in this sample may be carry-over from other donors' samples. The CDR3 coding sequence is TGCGCCAGCAGCTTGACTCCAGGCGGGAGTGAGGCCTACGAGCAGTACTTC. It codes for CASSLTPGGSEAYEQYF.